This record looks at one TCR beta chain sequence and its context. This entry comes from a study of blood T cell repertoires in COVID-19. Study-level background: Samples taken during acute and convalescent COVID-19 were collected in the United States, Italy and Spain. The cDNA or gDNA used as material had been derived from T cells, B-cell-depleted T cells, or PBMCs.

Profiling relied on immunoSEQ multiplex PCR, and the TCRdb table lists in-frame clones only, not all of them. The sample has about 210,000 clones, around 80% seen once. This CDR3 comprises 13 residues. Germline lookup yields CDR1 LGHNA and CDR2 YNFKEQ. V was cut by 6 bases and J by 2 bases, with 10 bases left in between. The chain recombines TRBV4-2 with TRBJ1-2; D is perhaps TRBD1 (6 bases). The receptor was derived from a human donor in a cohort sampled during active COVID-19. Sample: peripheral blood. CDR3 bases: TGTGCCAGCAGACCGACAGGAAACTATGGCTACACCTTC. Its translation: CASRPTGNYGYTF.